This TCR beta chain was sequenced for a study of cytomegalovirus exposure and HLA in healthy donors. Overall study context: From about 170 million T cells, an earlier analysis saw 110 million or so unique TCR beta sequences.

A multiplex PCR was run with 60 Vbeta primers and 13 Jbeta primers. The table came from immunoSEQ multiplex PCR; TCRdb's copy has only in-frame clones and leaves some out. In the table there are more than 110,000 clones, about three quarters of which are singletons. In the case of this clone: The antigen remains unidentified.

Broader study findings: A link between a missense DCLRE1C variant and TCR beta V- and J-gene trimming emerged from a later analysis. Per a prior analysis, the majority of TCR beta V segments were productive roughly 90% or roughly 30% of the time.

CDR1 is SGHNT, CDR2 YYREEE, per germline (reference sequence). The CDR3 length is 15 residues. This clonotype was obtained from a male donor in good health and CMV-seronegative. Source material: PBMCs. V usage is TRBV5-4 and J usage is TRBJ2-5; 7 bases agree with TRBD1. The J call is in doubt because the DNA end fits TRBJ2-7 better. CDR3 amino acids: CASSSQDRSSYEQYF. CDR3 in DNA: TGTGCCAGCAGCTCCCAGGACAGGAGCTCCTACGAGCAGTACTTC.